This section outlines one TCR beta chain sequence together with its context. These data originate in a study of regulatory T cells in long-lasting Graves disease. CDR3 regions were amplified by Arm-PCR using iRepertoire HTBI primers to build TCR beta libraries. One entry per CDR3 protein results from TCRdb running MiXCR on the multiplex PCR reads. The data show around 480,000 distinct CDR3 sequences, with roughly 16% seen just once and around 25% held by the top ten. Time point denoted: newly diagnosed GD, antithyroid drugs for less than 3 months. With RNA extracted from PBMCs as input, the TCR library was made. These same data were also listed under a study on T cells in Graves' hyperthyroidism and ophthalmopathy.

This TCR came from a woman aged 35-65 years with Graves disease. The input for sequencing was peripheral blood mononuclear cells (PBMCs), taken at new diagnosis, from a patient treated with antithyroid drugs.

CDR3 residues: CASSLAWDGKYEQYF. The CDR3 DNA sequence: TGCGCCAGCAGCCTCGCTTGGGACGGCAAATACGAGCAGTACTTC. V usage is TRBV4-1 and J usage is TRBJ2-7; the D call may be TRBD1 or TRBD2 (5 bases each). The germline CDR1 and CDR2 sequences are MGHRA and YSYEKL. The V and J ends lost 4 bases and 4 bases respectively, with 17 bases between them. The CDR3 spans 15 residues.